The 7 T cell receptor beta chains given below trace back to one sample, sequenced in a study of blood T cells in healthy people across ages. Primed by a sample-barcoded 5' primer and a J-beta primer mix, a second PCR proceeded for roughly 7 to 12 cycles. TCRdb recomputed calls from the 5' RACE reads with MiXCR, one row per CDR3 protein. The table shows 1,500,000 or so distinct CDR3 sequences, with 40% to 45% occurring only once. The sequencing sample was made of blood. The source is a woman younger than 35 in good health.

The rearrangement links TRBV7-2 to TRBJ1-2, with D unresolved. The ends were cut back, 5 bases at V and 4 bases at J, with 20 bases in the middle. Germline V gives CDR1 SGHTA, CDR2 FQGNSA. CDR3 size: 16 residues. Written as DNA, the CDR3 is TGTGCCAGCAGCCCCATCGGACTCTCAGGCGGCTATGGCTACACCTTC. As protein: CASSPIGLSGGYGYTF.

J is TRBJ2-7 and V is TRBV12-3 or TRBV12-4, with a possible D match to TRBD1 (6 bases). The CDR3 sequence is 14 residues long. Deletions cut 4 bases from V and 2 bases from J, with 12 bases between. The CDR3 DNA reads TGTGCCAGCAGTTCCGACAGGCATACCTACGAGCAGTACTTC. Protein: CASSSDRHTYEQYF.

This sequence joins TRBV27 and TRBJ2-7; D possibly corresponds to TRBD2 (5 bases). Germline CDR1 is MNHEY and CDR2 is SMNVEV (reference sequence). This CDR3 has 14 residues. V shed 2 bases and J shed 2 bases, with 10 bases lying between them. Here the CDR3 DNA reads TGTGCCAGCAGTTTAAATGGACTCCCCTACGAGCAGTACTTC. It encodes CASSLNGLPYEQYF.

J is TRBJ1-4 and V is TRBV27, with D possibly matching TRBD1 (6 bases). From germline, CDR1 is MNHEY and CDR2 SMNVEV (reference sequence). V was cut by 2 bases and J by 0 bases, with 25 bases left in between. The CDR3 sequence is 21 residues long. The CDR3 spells CASSLPWLVGGPQATNEKLFF. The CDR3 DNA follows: TGTGCCAGCAGTTTACCCTGGTTGGTGGGGGGGCCCCAGGCAACTAATGAAAAACTGTTTTTT.

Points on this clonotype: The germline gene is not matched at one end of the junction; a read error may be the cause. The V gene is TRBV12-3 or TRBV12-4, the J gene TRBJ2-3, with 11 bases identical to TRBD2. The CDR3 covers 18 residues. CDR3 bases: TGTGCCAGCAGATTAGGTGGACTAGCGGGTGGGGGCACAGATACGCAGTATTTT. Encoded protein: CASRLGGLAGGGTDTQYF.

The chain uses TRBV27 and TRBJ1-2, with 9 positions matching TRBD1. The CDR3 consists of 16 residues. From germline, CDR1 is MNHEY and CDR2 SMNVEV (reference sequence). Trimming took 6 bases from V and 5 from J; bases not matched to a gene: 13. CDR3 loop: CASSRGQGRHLYGYTF. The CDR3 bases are TGTGCCAGCAGCCGAGGACAGGGGCGACACCTATATGGCTACACCTTC.

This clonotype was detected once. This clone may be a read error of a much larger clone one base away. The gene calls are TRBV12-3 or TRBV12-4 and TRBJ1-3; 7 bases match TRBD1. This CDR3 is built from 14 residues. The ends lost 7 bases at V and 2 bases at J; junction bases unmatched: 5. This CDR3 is CASTPGQAGNTIYF. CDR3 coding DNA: TGTGCCAGCACCCCCGGACAGGCTGGAAACACCATATATTTT.